The 8 T cell receptor beta chains reported below all come from one sample, sequenced in a study of graft-versus-host responses after intestinal transplantation. Profiled with immunoSEQ multiplex PCR; TCRdb holds only in-frame clones, not every one. Counted here are tens of thousands of clones, around 90% occurring once; the ten biggest clones make up around 0.33%. These TCRs' antigens remain unknown. The source was unstimulated CD4+ T cells sorted from spleen or lymph node cells, collected before intestinal transplant. The source is a human donor who received an intestinal transplant.

This clone was observed a few times. The rearrangement links TRBV6-5 to TRBJ1-2, with 9 bases aligning to TRBD1. The CDR3 extends over 15 amino acids. J lost 4 bases, V lost 5 bases, and 8 bases had no gene match. The germline gives CDR1 MNHEY, CDR2 SVGAGI. The CDR3: CASSIADRGGYGYTF. CDR3 nucleotide sequence: TGTGCCAGCAGTATTGCCGACAGGGGGGGCTATGGCTACACCTTC.

This chain joins TRBV28 and TRBJ2-7, with D maybe TRBD1 (6 bases). Germline CDR1 and CDR2: MDHEN and SYDVKM. The CDR3 extends over 13 amino acids. The CDR3 protein is CTSVGAPAYEQYF. As DNA, the CDR3 is TGTACGTCCGTGGGGGCCCCAGCCTACGAGCAGTACTTC.

The chain combines TRBV7-8 with TRBJ2-7; 7 nucleotides agree with TRBD1. The V gene end was trimmed by 3 bases and the J gene end by 5 bases; junction bases not matched to a gene: 10. The CDR3 totals 15 residues. The germline V gene encodes CDR1 SGHVS and CDR2 FQNEAQ. CDR3 in amino acids: CASSFGSGTANEQYF. For the CDR3, the DNA is TGTGCCAGCAGCTTCGGCTCCGGGACAGCCAACGAGCAGTACTTC.

This chain joins TRBV29-1 and TRBJ2-4; 13 bases agree with TRBD2. V shed 7 bases, J shed 0 bases, and the junction held 6 bases outside the gene matches. The CDR3 spans 16 residues. Germline CDR1 and CDR2: SQVTM and ANQGSEA. CDR3 protein: CSATGLAGIAKNIQYF. As DNA, the CDR3 is TGCAGCGCAACGGGACTAGCGGGAATAGCCAAAAACATTCAGTACTTC.

The chain combines TRBV6-4 with TRBJ1-2; D uncertain. This CDR3 spans 12 amino acids. Trimming took off 2 bases at V and 6 bases at J, with 7 bases between the two ends. Germline V gene sequence: CDR1 MRHNA, CDR2 SNTAGT. The CDR3 spells CASSDPPNGYTF. The CDR3, as DNA: TGTGCCAGCAGTGACCCTCCGAATGGCTACACCTTC.

The chain employs TRBV7-2 and TRBJ1-1, with TRBD1 matching over 10 bases. CDR1 SGHTA and CDR2 FQGNSA come from the germline V gene. There are 15 residues in the CDR3. The V gene end was trimmed by 4 bases and the J gene end by 6 bases; junction bases not matched to a gene: 8. In DNA form, the CDR3 reads TGTGCCAGCAGCTGGATAATCGGGACAGGGGCTGAAGCTTTCTTT. Protein product: CASSWIIGTGAEAFF.

This clone was seen more than once but under ten times. The gene calls are TRBV4-2 and TRBJ2-2; D is perhaps TRBD2 (5 bases). The CDR3 runs to 16 residues. V lost 4 bases to trimming and J lost 2 bases, with 14 bases between them. Germline V gene sequence: CDR1 LGHNA, CDR2 YNFKEQ. CDR3 region: CASSPKYGLNTGELFF. The CDR3 DNA follows: TGTGCCAGCAGCCCCAAGTATGGACTCAACACCGGGGAGCTGTTTTTT.

The genes are TRBV10-2 and TRBJ1-5, with 8 bases matching TRBD1. Germline V gene data show CDR1 as WSHSY and CDR2 as SAAADI. The CDR3 loop spans 14 amino acids. The junction had 10 bases not matched to a gene; V was cut back by 6 bases and J by 9 bases. The CDR3 DNA reads TGCGCCAGCAGCAATGAACCCGGGACAGGGCCCCAGCATTTT. Its protein is CASSNEPGTGPQHF.